The sequence of this TCR beta chain was determined in a study of identical twins. Findings of the study overall: Model-predicted out-of-frame TCR alpha sharing fell below observed values in monozygotic twins.

This CDR3 has 15 residues. The germline CDR1 and CDR2 sequences are SGHRS and YFSETQ. With 0 bases removed from V and 0 bases from J, the gap between germline ends came to 7 bases. TCRdb used MiXCR to reprocess the 5' RACE reads, holding one entry per CDR3 protein. The sample has about 450,000 distinct CDR3 sequences; approximately 18% are singletons. Comments on this clonotype: Its target is unknown.

The V gene is TRBV5-1, the J gene TRBJ1-3; D remains unclear. The sequence came from a man aged 50-59 years in good health. Sequenced material: naive T cells sorted from blood. CDR3 nucleotides: TGCGCCAGCAGCTTGGGTCCAATCTCTGGAAACACCATATATTTT. This codes for CASSLGPISGNTIYF.